These T cell receptor beta chains were read from a single sample in a study of low-dose radiotherapy and immunotherapy resistance in tumors. TCRdb reprocessed the reads via MiXCR and lists one record per CDR3 protein. The table records 95,000 to 100,000 distinct CDR3 sequences, more than 20% of them present only once. This material consisted of PBMCs, taken after low-dose radiotherapy plus immunotherapy. The receptors were gathered from a male donor with prostate cancer. Both conserved end residues are part of each CDR3. D genes are given only for firm matches. Clone size is not always given. Where it is, it says once, few, many or a class for expanded clones.

size: many; D: -; V: TRBV15; length: 13; J: TRBJ2-1; DNA: TGTGCCACCAGCAGAGATGGGAGGAATGAGCAGTTCTTC; CDR3: CATSRDGRNEQFF
size: many; D: -; V: TRBV13; length: 19; J: TRBJ2-3; DNA: TGTGCCAGCAGCTTAAGAGTCGCGGACCGCTCTAGGTTCACAGATACGCAGTATTTT; CDR3: CASSLRVADRSRFTDTQYF
size: many; D: TRBD2; V: TRBV13; length: 15; J: TRBJ2-3; DNA: TGTGCCAGCAGCCGAGGCGGGGGGGATGCAGATACGCAGTATTTT; CDR3: CASSRGGGDADTQYF
size: many; D: TRBD1; V: TRBV3-1; length: 14; J: TRBJ2-7; DNA: TGTGCCAGCGCCCTTCGACAGGGTGTCTTGGAGCAGTACTTC; CDR3: CASALRQGVLEQYF
size: few; D: -; V: TRBV12-3/TRBV12-4; length: 13; J: TRBJ2-1; DNA: TGTGCCAGCAGTTCCTTGGCTGGCCATGAGCAGTTCTTC; CDR3: CASSSLAGHEQFF
size: many; D: -; V: TRBV4-2; length: 14; J: TRBJ2-3; DNA: TGTGCCAGCAGCCAAGACAGGGGAGGAGATACGCAGTATTTT; CDR3: CASSQDRGGDTQYF
size: many; D: -; V: TRBV9; length: 15; J: TRBJ1-6; DNA: TGTGCCAGCAGCGTAGGTCAGTACTCGAATTCACCCCTCCACTTT; CDR3: CASSVGQYSNSPLHF
size: many; D: -; V: TRBV14; length: 13; J: TRBJ2-1; DNA: TGTGCCAGCAGCTTCGCAGGGTCGGGTGAGCAGTTCTTC; CDR3: CASSFAGSGEQFF
size: many; D: -; V: TRBV12-3/TRBV12-4; length: 16; J: TRBJ2-1; DNA: TGTGCCAGCAGCCCTAGGGGGCGGGGGATAAACAATGAGCAGTTCTTC; CDR3: CASSPRGRGINNEQFF
size: -; D: TRBD1; V: TRBV28; length: 14; J: TRBJ2-7; DNA: TGTGCCAGCACTCTACAGGGGGCGGCTTCCGAGCAGTACTTC; CDR3: CASTLQGAASEQYF
size: many; D: TRBD1; V: TRBV20-1; length: 13; J: TRBJ1-2; DNA: TGCAGTGCCGCGCAACGACAGGGGTTTTTCTACACCTTC; CDR3: CSAAQRQGFFYTF
size: -; D: -; V: TRBV24-1; length: 16; J: TRBJ2-1; DNA: TGTGCCACCAGAAGGGGACGACCGACCTCCTACAATGAGCAGTTCTTC; CDR3: CATRRGRPTSYNEQFF
size: many; D: TRBD1; V: TRBV3-1; length: 15; J: TRBJ2-7; DNA: TGTGCCAGCAGCCCTGACAGGGGGGTTCGGAACGAGCAGTACTTC; CDR3: CASSPDRGVRNEQYF